This T cell receptor beta chain was sequenced for a study of Graves' ophthalmopathy and Graves' hyperthyroidism. Germline trimming cut 10 bases from V and 10 bases from J; bases unmatched to any gene: 15. The CDR3 length is 13 residues. CDR1 and CDR2 (germline): MNHNS, SASEGT. Disease in donors with ophthalmopathy had moderate-to-severe activity, CAS ≥3, NOSPECS ≥4 and under 3 months' duration. What supplied the PBMCs was roughly 10 ml of fresh peripheral blood. This clonotype came up a few times. TCR beta CDR3 amplification used RNA transcripts. RT-PCR with HTBI primers came first, then second-round multiplex PCR. TCRdb re-derived calls from the multiplex PCR reads in MiXCR, one entry per CDR3 protein. The sample lists about 410,000 distinct CDR3 sequences; around 17% were seen once.

V is TRBV6-1 and J is TRBJ1-1; 7 bases agree with TRBD1. This receptor was identified in a woman aged 18 to 35 with Graves' ophthalmopathy. Material: peripheral blood. CDR3 coding DNA: TGTGCCACCCTGGACAGGTTACCTTGCAGAGCTTTCTTT. It encodes CATLDRLPCRAFF.